The present TCR beta chain was sequenced within a study of cytomegalovirus exposure and HLA in healthy donors. Vbeta (60) and Jbeta (13) primers were used in the PCR. Clones were read by immunoSEQ multiplex PCR, and TCRdb kept only the in-frame ones, dropping some. The sample includes about 160,000 clones, about 72% of them seen just once. The CDR3 consists of 15 residues. Germline trimming cut 4 bases from V and 3 bases from J; bases unmatched to any gene: 7. From germline, CDR1 is SGHAT and CDR2 FQNNGV. Sequencing was carried out using PBMCs. This clonotype originated in a man between 60 and 70 years old in good health and CMV-seronegative. The rearrangement links TRBV11-2 to TRBJ2-3, with 7 bases identical to TRBD1. CDR3 coding DNA: TGTGCCAGCAGCTCAGGACAGGCCGAAACAGATACGCAGTATTTT. Encoded protein: CASSSGQAETDTQYF.